This TCR beta chain was observed in a study of cytomegalovirus exposure and HLA in healthy donors. Measured with immunoSEQ multiplex PCR; TCRdb has only the in-frame clones, and not every one. The sample has some 150,000 clones; 88% are singletons. Study-wide points: Among TCR beta chains, those listed as cytomegalovirus-associated numbered over 150. The majority of TCR sequences were rare, yet some public TCRs appeared in many donors.

Turning to this clone: Its antigen is currently unknown.

V lost 3 bases, J lost 5 bases, and 8 bases stayed unmatched. This CDR3 has 16 amino acids. The germline V gene encodes CDR1 SNHLY and CDR2 FYNNEI. The chain carries TRBV2 and TRBJ2-1; TRBD2 aligns across 9 bases. The TCR comes from a man between 18 and 29 years old in good health and CMV-seronegative. The sequenced sample was PBMCs. Written as DNA, the CDR3 is TGTGCCAGCAGTGATTGGGAGCGGGGGGCCCACAATGAGCAGTTCTTC. Its protein is CASSDWERGAHNEQFF.